The T cell receptor (beta chain) described here comes from a study of T cell clonality in common variable immunodeficiency. The CDR3 contains 14 residues. Germline-derived CDR1 and CDR2 are KGHSH and LQKENI. Trimming cost V 3 bases and J 7 bases, with 10 bases left between them. Points from the study as a whole: Reportedly, TCR beta sequences from common variable immunodeficiency showed fewer deletions and N-nucleotide insertions.

This clone was found a few times. Its antigen is unidentified. The read ends 3 residues before the CDR3 terminus; that terminus is restored from the germline J gene. The method was immunoSEQ multiplex PCR; TCRdb's version includes in-frame clones alone and lacks a portion of them. The repertoire consists of about 30,000 clones, none detected only once. The TCR comes from a human donor with common variable immunodeficiency. This chain joins TRBV18 and TRBJ1-6; possible D gene TRBD1, 5 bases. Sequences were obtained from peripheral blood mononuclear cells. Partial CDR3 DNA: TGTGCCAGCTCACCGGGGACTCGAAATTCACCC. It specifies CASSPGTRNSP. The CDR3, in full, reads CASSPGTRNSPLHF.